This TCR beta chain stems from a study of tumor and adjacent non-tumor tissue in lung cancer. Study-level findings and limits: Tumor tissue had significantly higher TCR diversity than normal lung.

V was clipped by 5 bases and J by 7 bases, with 8 bases between them. Germline V gene lookup returns CDR1 MNHNS and CDR2 SASEGT. The CDR3 is 11 residues long. TCRbeta libraries were built with three rounds of nested PCR, modified from ARM-PCR. MiXCR, applied by TCRdb to the multiplex PCR reads, yields one record per CDR3 protein. The table lists about 98,000 distinct CDR3 sequences, roughly 78% of them singletons, with 30% in the top ten. The template was RNA from unsorted bulk tissue. The normal lung tissue was taken more than 3 cm from the tumor edge. This clonotype was seen ten or more times. Its antigen is currently unknown.

The clonotype originates from a man aged 55 to 70 with small cell lung cancer. The V gene is TRBV6-1, the J gene TRBJ1-1; D unclear. The material sequenced was distant non-tumor lung tissue. The DNA of the CDR3 is TGTGCCAGCAGTACCTGGGATGAAGCTTTCTTT. Translating gives CASSTWDEAFF.